The entry that follows covers one T cell receptor (beta chain) sequence. Its target is not known. Trimming shortened V by 4 bases and J by 9 bases, and 17 bases separated the two germline ends. CDR3 length: 14 amino acids. The germline V gene encodes CDR1 SGHTS and CDR2 YDEGEE. Sequencing used immunoSEQ multiplex PCR; TCRdb keeps in-frame clones, though not all of them. The sample holds around 1,000,000 clones, approximately 77% seen once. This entry comes from a study of shared clonotypes between healthy human individuals. Notes on the study in general: Depth of sequencing was expected to influence donor clonotype sharing. Generation probabilities of non-shared clonotypes were lower (relative to those shared by all four donors).

The donor population consisted of healthy HIV-negative adults with no recent acute infections or vaccinations. The J gene is TRBJ1-5, the V gene TRBV5-8; no clear D. The clonotype originates from a man aged 18 to 29 in good health. Some clones in this sample may be carry-over from other donors' samples. The sequenced sample consisted of memory CD4+ T cells from PBMCs. Regarding subset: CD45RA-negative fraction. The chain's CDR3 is CASSPDGVLRPQHF. The DNA for the CDR3 is TGTGCCAGCAGCCCGGATGGAGTTTTGAGGCCCCAGCATTTT.